These 7 T cell receptor beta chains originate from one sample sequenced in a study of post-analysis software for immune sequencing data. Study conclusions and caveats: When patients were compared with controls, four or five TRBV segments were more frequent, TRBV5-6, TRBV5-1 and TRBV20-1 among them.

Built from TCR beta cDNA, the libraries had unique molecular identifiers in them. TCRdb independently ran MiXCR on the PCR reads; one entry per CDR3 protein. Among roughly 730,000 distinct CDR3 sequences listed, 25% to 30% were seen once. These receptors have no identified antigens. The sample consisted of blood. The origin of the receptors is a girl aged 5 to 17 with multiple sclerosis.

This clonotype was counted a few times. The chain uses TRBV29-1 and TRBJ2-7; D is ambiguous. This CDR3 is built from 13 residues. V dropped 4 bases and J dropped 0 bases, with 10 bases sitting between them. Germline CDR1 SQVTM, CDR2 ANQGSEA. CDR3 region: CSVGQPSSYEQYF. The CDR3 bases are TGCAGCGTTGGGCAGCCGAGCTCCTACGAGCAGTACTTC.

The gene calls are TRBV6-5 and TRBJ2-7; maybe TRBD1 (5 bases). Trimming cost V 5 bases and J 1 base, with 18 bases left between them. The germline gives CDR1 MNHEY, CDR2 SVGAGI. The CDR3 spans 16 residues. As DNA, the CDR3 is TGTGCCAGCAGTCCGGTCAGCCAGGGCGCTTCCTACGAGCAGTACTTC. Amino acids: CASSPVSQGASYEQYF.

The CDR3: CSVQGTGRSNQPQHF. The CDR3 bases are TGCAGCGTCCAGGGGACAGGGAGGAGCAATCAGCCCCAGCATTTT. This chain links TRBV29-1 with TRBJ1-5; 9 nucleotides line up with TRBD1. The CDR3 totals 15 residues. V was clipped by 6 bases and J by 1 base; unmatched bases: 7. Germline V gives CDR1 SQVTM, CDR2 ANQGSEA.

This clonotype came up a few times. The CDR3 DNA sequence: TGCAGTGCTAGAGTCGGGGCCCCGCTAACTAATGAGCAGTTCTTC. This codes for CSARVGAPLTNEQFF. J is TRBJ2-1 and V is TRBV20-1; the D gene could be TRBD1 or TRBD2 (5 bases each). This CDR3 has 15 amino acids. Trimming stripped 1 base from V and 7 bases from J, with 17 bases between. CDR1 DFQATT and CDR2 SNEGSKA come from the germline V gene (reference sequence).

This clonotype was detected only a few times. The chain employs TRBV12-3 or TRBV12-4 and TRBJ2-3; D not certain. With 8 bases removed from V and 0 bases from J, the gap between germline ends came to 12 bases. This CDR3 spans 14 amino acids. The CDR3 nucleotides read TGTGCCAGCTCACCTTGGGTGAGCACAGATACGCAGTATTTT. It codes for CASSPWVSTDTQYF.

In its sample, this clonotype was seen a few times. The rearrangement uses TRBV24-1 and TRBJ1-2; 10 bases are a match to TRBD1. The CDR3 is 16 amino acids. J was trimmed by 4 bases and V by 5 bases; bases with no gene match: 9. Looked up from germline, CDR1 is KGHDR and CDR2 is SFDVKD. CDR3 nucleotides: TGTGCCACCAGTGGAAGGCGACAGGGGGCGAGCTATGGCTACACCTTC. Protein: CATSGRRQGASYGYTF.

This clonotype came up a few times. The genes are TRBV29-1 and TRBJ1-1; D is unresolved. The germline V gene has CDR1 SQVTM and CDR2 ANQGSEA. This CDR3 region has 10 residues. Trimming took off 5 bases at V and 8 bases at J, with 9 bases between the two ends. CDR3 region: CSVTVREAFF. In DNA, the CDR3 is TGCAGCGTTACAGTTAGAGAAGCTTTCTTT.